This T cell receptor (beta chain) was identified during a study of cytomegalovirus exposure and HLA in healthy donors. Points from the study as a whole: Owing to their indistinguishability, certain V segments, notably TRBV6-2 and TRBV6-3, were excluded. Later work associated around 18,000 TCR beta sequences with HLA alleles at 0.05 false discovery rate. The study had only CMV serostatus as immune exposure information. For most TCR sequences rarity was the rule, although some public TCRs occurred in many donors.

Use of 60 Vbeta and 13 Jbeta primers characterized the PCR. Clones were read by immunoSEQ multiplex PCR, and TCRdb kept only the in-frame ones, dropping some. The profile covers tens of thousands of clones, with 65% appearing a single time and 20% to 25% taken by the ten largest. Worth noting for this clone: The antigen is unknown.

This CDR3 contains 13 residues. With 5 bases removed from V and 0 bases from J, the gap between germline ends came to 7 bases. Germline V gene sequence: CDR1 SGHTA, CDR2 FQGTGA. Material: PBMCs. The sequence was obtained from a woman in her 50s in good health and CMV-seropositive. The chain recombines TRBV7-3 with TRBJ2-5; perhaps TRBD1 as D (6 bases). Written as DNA, the CDR3 is TGTGCCAGCAGCCGGGACAACCAAGAGACCCAGTACTTC. Its protein product is CASSRDNQETQYF.